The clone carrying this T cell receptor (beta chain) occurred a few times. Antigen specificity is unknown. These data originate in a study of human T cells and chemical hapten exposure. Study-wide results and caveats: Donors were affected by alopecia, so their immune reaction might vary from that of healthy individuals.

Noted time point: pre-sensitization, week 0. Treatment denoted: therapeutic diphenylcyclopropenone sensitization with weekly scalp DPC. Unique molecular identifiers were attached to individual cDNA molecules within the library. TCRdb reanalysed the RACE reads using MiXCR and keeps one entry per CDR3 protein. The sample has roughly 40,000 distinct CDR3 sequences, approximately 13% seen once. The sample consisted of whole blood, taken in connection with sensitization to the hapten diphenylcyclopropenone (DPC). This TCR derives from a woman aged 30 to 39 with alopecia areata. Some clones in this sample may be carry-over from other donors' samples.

CDR3 sequence: CSAQREEGSREFF. CDR3 coding DNA: TGCAGCGCTCAGCGGGAGGAGGGGTCAAGGGAGTTCTTC. The chain joins TRBV29-1 to TRBJ2-1; 9 bases align to TRBD2. This CDR3 has 13 residues. Germline V gene data show CDR1 as SQVTM and CDR2 as ANQGSEA. The ends lost 7 bases at V and 14 bases at J; junction bases unmatched: 15.